This T cell receptor (beta chain) originates from a study of T cell clones after liver transplantation (dated by TCRdb to about 2019). At the level of the whole study: Samples were obtained from ITN030ST, a randomized trial in which withdrawal of immunosuppression was attempted within 2 years of liver transplantation. No induction therapy was given to the subjects, and standard immunosuppression was administered until randomization at 12-24 months post-transplant. A cohort of 8 liver transplant recipients was studied, of whom 3 were classified as tolerant and 5 as non-tolerant. After a pre-transplant mixed lymphocyte reaction, TCRbeta sequencing was used to pinpoint donor-reactive T cell clones, which were subsequently tracked in post-transplant blood. Of the eight recipients, three were HCV-positive, while the remaining recipients had been transplanted for non-autoimmune, non-viral indications. Tolerance was defined as complete withdrawal of immunosuppression for at least one year without a rise in liver enzymes beyond twice the upper limit of normal. Third party-reactive TCRbeta sequences were also identified from pre-transplant MLRs to serve as an antigen-independent comparator for donor-reactive sequences. Blood samples were collected pre-transplant, pre-randomization before withdrawal, and post-randomization after either full withdrawal or failed withdrawal. The study at large found these results: In 5 of 8 subjects, regardless of tolerance or HCV status, circulating donor-reactive CD4 TCRbeta sequences dropped significantly post-transplant. When repertoire turnover was taken into account, detection of donor-reactive sequences was significantly reduced in 7 of 8 subjects for CD4 and in 8 of 8 subjects for CD8. Low numbers of available donor cells limited the measurable donor-reactive repertoire in two subjects. Without allograft tissue specimens, donor-reactive T cells may have migrated into the graft rather than being deleted. A greater decline was seen for donor-reactive sequences than for third party-reactive sequences, suggesting partial antigen-specific deletion unrelated to withdrawal success. Because of small, heterogeneous patient numbers and non-standardized post-transplant time points, the conclusions were only preliminary.

The CDR3 holds 13 amino acids from the cysteine to the phenylalanine. Only the CDR3 DNA is retained, 39 bases long and in frame from the first base. Relative to germline, V is 5 bases shorter and J is 6 bases shorter, with 15 bases between their ends. CDR1 and CDR2, looked up from the germline V gene, are SGHDT and YYEEEE. High-throughput TCRbeta CDR3 sequencing of frozen genomic DNA was performed by immunoSEQ, with PCR amplification, mapping, bias correction and internal controls included. Processing in the source paper ran as follows. Only productive rearrangements were retained, with each unique TCRbeta sequence defined by its CDR3 nucleotide sequence together with its V and J gene. For a sequence to be called donor-reactive, it needed a frequency of at least 0.01% and at least 5-fold expansion in CFSE-low cells compared with unstimulated pre-transplant cells. Minimum frequency thresholds were set for each subject based on the unstimulated sample with the lowest template count, ensuring at least 90% detection power. Repertoire turnover was measured by Jensen-Shannon divergence between the top 1000 TCRbeta sequences post- and pre-transplant. Two-sided Fisher's exact tests were used to test for changes in the detection of donor-reactive sequences. Drawn from immuneACCESS, this table holds only the in-frame rearrangements with V and J called that TCRdb kept. Clones are partly lost; checked studies trace under half to an unresolved V gene and leave the rest unexplained. V, J and clone size reflect that table, while D and trimming were determined from the DNA. Recorded for this sample are around 20,000 clones; around nine tenths of them occurred a single time. 10% to 15% of the sample belongs to the ten largest clones.

As regards this clone: Its binding antigen is unknown. Base-call qualities are not available, and no considerably larger clone is one nucleotide away.

The time point label for this specimen denotes: pre-transplant. Unstimulated PBMCs, after thawing, were stained for CD3, CD4 and CD8 and then FACS-sorted into CD3+CD4+ and CD3+CD8+ populations. Each of the 8 studied subjects was randomized to immunosuppression withdrawal. The Qiagen DNeasy Blood and Tissue Kit was used for isolation of genomic DNA. The chain was built from TRBV5-6 and TRBJ2-7; a tentative D match to TRBD2 spans 5 bases. Specimen: CD8+ T cells from blood, collected before liver transplant. This clonotype was sampled from a human donor who received a liver transplant. CDR3 reads: CASRPVGGGEQYF. The DNA sequence is as follows: TGTGCCAGCAGGCCGGTCGGAGGTGGCGAGCAGTACTTC.